This TCR beta chain derives from a study of human T cells and chemical hapten exposure. This clonotype was counted ten times or more. Each CDR3 protein is one row after TCRdb ran MiXCR on the RACE reads. The sample consists of 360,000 or so distinct CDR3 sequences, around 6% of them appearing once. The CDR3 totals 14 residues. With 1 base removed from V and 5 bases from J, the gap between germline ends came to 10 bases. The germline V gene encodes CDR1 SEHNR and CDR2 FQNEAQ (reference sequence). Time point described: patch test 2, 6 weeks after DPC sensitization. Regarding treatment: therapeutic diphenylcyclopropenone sensitization with weekly scalp DPC.

Sequences were derived from whole blood, sampled in connection with sensitization to the hapten diphenylcyclopropenone (DPC). J is TRBJ2-3 and V is TRBV7-9; TRBD1 is a possible D gene (6 bases). This TCR derives from a young woman with alopecia areata. Some clones in this sample may be carry-over from other donors' samples. The CDR3 nucleotides read TGTGCCAGCAGCTTAGGGACAGCCGAAGATACGCAGTATTTT. Translating it yields CASSLGTAEDTQYF. Variable domain in full (rest from reference TRBV7-9 and TRBJ2-3): DTGVSQNPRHKITKRGQNVTFRCDPISEHNRLYWYRQTLGQGPEFLTYFQNEAQLEKSRLLSDRFSAERPKGSFSTLEIQRTEQGDSAMYLCASSLGTAEDTQYFGPGTRLTVL.